The next 27 T cell receptor beta chains were all read from a single sample in a study of T-cell memory formation after mild COVID-19. TCRdb re-analysed the 5' RACE reads in MiXCR, keeping a single row per CDR3 protein. Of about 270,000 distinct CDR3 sequences in the sample, about 16% were seen once. Sequenced sample: PBMCs or a T cell subset sorted from them (not recorded which). Every receptor here comes from a man between 18 and 29 years old who had mild COVID-19 (a few samples of this study predate the infection). Cell type and time point are not known.

This clonotype appeared a few times. The chain links TRBV6-1 to TRBJ2-7; D is perhaps TRBD1 or TRBD2 (7 bases each). CDR3 length equals 15 residues. The germline V and J ends were trimmed by 8 bases and 1 base, with 18 bases remaining between them. The V gene's germline CDR1 is MNHNS and CDR2 SASEGT. CDR3 loop: CASSKGGTASYEQYF. The CDR3 region has the DNA TGTGCCAGCTCGAAGGGGGGGACAGCTTCCTACGAGCAGTACTTC.

This clonotype was seen a single time. The chain employs TRBV20-1 and TRBJ1-5, with D perhaps TRBD1 (6 bases). Germline-derived CDR1 and CDR2 are DFQATT and SNEGSKA (reference sequence). The V end lost 6 bases, the J end lost 6 bases, and 18 bases lay between the germline ends. The CDR3 has 14 residues. The CDR3 sequence: CSAALSPGAQPQHF. For the CDR3, the DNA is TGCAGTGCCGCACTGAGTCCAGGGGCTCAGCCCCAGCATTTT.

This clonotype was seen more than once but under ten times. This chain uses TRBV28 with TRBJ2-7; 7 positions agree with TRBD2. CDR3 length: 13 amino acids. The germline CDR1 and CDR2 sequences are MDHEN and SYDVKM. The V and J ends lost 6 bases and 5 bases, in that order; junction bases with no gene match: 7. The CDR3 sequence: CASSHYRGDEQYV. In nucleotides, the CDR3 is TGTGCCAGCAGCCACTACCGGGGGGACGAGCAGTACGTC.

There are a few counts of this clonotype. The rearrangement links TRBV7-9 to TRBJ2-1; no definite D call. Germline CDR1 reads SEHNR; CDR2 reads FQNEAQ (reference sequence). The CDR3 spans 19 residues. V dropped 1 base and J dropped 0 bases, with 19 bases sitting between them. CDR3 nucleotides: TGTGCCAGCAGCTTAGTTCGGATTACCCGATGGGACTCCTACAATGAGCAGTTCTTC. Its translation: CASSLVRITRWDSYNEQFF. Full variable domain (missing parts from reference TRBV7-9 and TRBJ2-1): DTGVSQNPRHKITKRGQNVTFRCDPISEHNRLYWYRQTLGQGPEFLTYFQNEAQLEKSRLLSDRFSAERPKGSFSTLEIQRTEQGDSAMYLCASSLVRITRWDSYNEQFFGPGTRLTVL.

This clonotype was detected a few times. This rearrangement joins TRBV12-3 or TRBV12-4 to TRBJ2-2; the D gene is possibly TRBD2 (5 bases). This CDR3 comprises 15 residues. The V and J ends lost 2 bases and 2 bases respectively, with 9 bases between them. In DNA form, the CDR3 reads TGTGCCAGCAGTTTATGGCGGGTTAACACCGGGGAGCTGTTTTTT. Its translation is CASSLWRVNTGELFF.

The chain joins TRBV28 to TRBJ2-5; D remains ambiguous. The V gene's germline CDR1 is MDHEN and CDR2 SYDVKM. V shed 2 bases and J shed 4 bases, with 14 bases lying between them. The CDR3 covers 15 residues. The DNA of the CDR3 is TGTGCCAGCAGTTTAGACCCGGCGGCTATAGAGACCCAGTACTTC. Translating gives CASSLDPAAIETQYF.

This clonotype was found a few times. This chain connects TRBV10-2 to TRBJ1-1; no clear D. The germline gives CDR1 WSHSY, CDR2 SAAADI. The V gene lost 11 bases and the J gene lost 4 bases, with 11 bases spanning the gap. The CDR3 contains 11 residues. CDR3 in amino acids: CAVAQVTEAFF. The CDR3 DNA is TGCGCCGTAGCGCAGGTCACTGAAGCTTTCTTT.

The J gene is TRBJ2-1, the V gene TRBV9, with no clear D. The germline V and J ends were trimmed by 0 bases and 0 bases, with 4 bases remaining between them. This CDR3 region has 14 residues. Germline V gene lookup returns CDR1 SGDLS and CDR2 YYNGEE. The CDR3 DNA sequence: TGTGCCAGCAGCGTAGGCCCCTCCTACAATGAGCAGTTCTTC. Translated: CASSVGPSYNEQFF.

In its sample, this clonotype was seen a few times. This sequence joins TRBV11-2 and TRBJ1-1; no definite D call. Per the germline V gene, CDR1 is SGHAT and CDR2 is FQNNGV. This CDR3 is built from 14 residues. The V gene lost 5 bases and the J gene lost 1 base, with 11 bases spanning the gap. CDR3 loop: CASSLFGSNTEAFF. CDR3 DNA: TGTGCCAGCAGCCTCTTCGGGTCGAACACTGAAGCTTTCTTT. Using reference TRBV11-2 and TRBJ1-1 for the parts outside the CDR3, the full variable domain is EAGVAQSPRYKIIEKRQSVAFWCNPISGHATLYWYQQILGQGPKLLIQFQNNGVVDDSQLPKDRFSAERLKGVDSTLKIQPAKLEDSAVYLCASSLFGSNTEAFFGQGTRLTVV.

The chain is built from TRBV12-5 and TRBJ2-7, with 11 bases identical to TRBD2. There are 16 residues in the CDR3. The trim removed 7 bases at V and 0 bases at J, leaving 8 bases unmatched. Germline CDR1 and CDR2: LGHNT and FRNRAP. The CDR3 nucleotides are TGTGCTAGTGCCCTAACTAGCGGGGGACTCTCCTACGAGCAGTACTTC. It is translated as CASALTSGGLSYEQYF.

The V gene is TRBV7-2, the J gene TRBJ2-1; TRBD2 matches 8 bases. V dropped 1 base and J dropped 5; count of bases not matched to a gene: 1. The CDR3 spans 14 residues. Looked up from germline, CDR1 is SGHTA and CDR2 is FQGNSA. DNA of the CDR3: TGTGCCAGCAGCTTAGAACTAGCGGACAATGAGCAGTTCTTC. Protein sequence: CASSLELADNEQFF.

CDR3 region: CASSRDTGGGYTF. CDR3 DNA: TGCGCCAGCAGCCGGGACACGGGAGGTGGCTACACCTTC. The chain is built from TRBV4-3 and TRBJ1-2, with a tentative D call TRBD1 (6 bases). The CDR3 is 13 amino acids. Germline assignment: CDR1 LGHNA and CDR2 YSLEER. The V end lost 4 bases, the J end lost 7 bases, and 13 bases lay between the germline ends.

This chain links TRBV4-2 with TRBJ1-3; no clear D. CDR3 length: 15 amino acids. The ends were cut back, 0 bases at V and 8 bases at J, with 14 bases in the middle. The germline gives CDR1 LGHNA, CDR2 YNFKEQ. This chain's CDR3 is CASSQEPPGGYTIYF. CDR3 nucleotide sequence: TGTGCCAGCAGCCAAGAACCTCCGGGAGGGTACACCATATATTTT.

The table lists this clonotype with a few counts. This chain uses TRBV6-1 with TRBJ2-3; perhaps TRBD1 as D (7 bases). Trimming pared 8 bases from V and 5 bases from J, leaving 14 bases between. This CDR3 region has 13 residues. Looked up from germline, CDR1 is MNHNS and CDR2 is SASEGT. The CDR3 here is CASHRGGGDTQYF. The CDR3 nucleotides are TGTGCCAGCCACAGGGGAGGCGGAGATACGCAGTATTTT.

This clonotype was recorded a few times. The V gene is TRBV15, the J gene TRBJ2-5; tentative D call: TRBD2 (6 bases). The CDR3 covers 16 residues. Germline assignment: CDR1 LNHNV and CDR2 YYDKDF (reference sequence). V was clipped by 5 bases and J by 2 bases, with 18 bases between them. This CDR3 reads CATSGLRRGVQETQYF. The DNA of the CDR3 is TGTGCCACCAGCGGCCTCCGCCGCGGGGTACAAGAGACCCAGTACTTC.

The genes are TRBV6-5 and TRBJ1-4; D not certain. V lost 6 bases, J lost 13 bases, and 15 bases lay in between. There are 12 residues in the CDR3. CDR1 is MNHEY and CDR2 is SVGAGI in the germline V gene. The CDR3 DNA follows: TGTGCCAGCAGCAACGACCGGTACGGACTGTTTTTT. It yields the protein CASSNDRYGLFF.

This clonotype was seen repeatedly, ten times or more. The V gene is TRBV5-1, the J gene TRBJ2-4; 8 bases are shared with TRBD1. The junction had 11 bases not matched to a gene; V was cut back by 4 bases and J by 8 bases. CDR1 SGHRS and CDR2 YFSETQ come from the germline V gene. The CDR3 has 15 amino acids. The CDR3 sequence is CASSVQTGEVDIQYF. The CDR3 bases are TGCGCCAGCAGCGTCCAGACAGGGGAGGTGGACATTCAGTACTTC. Based on the CDR3 plus reference TRBV5-1 and TRBJ2-4, the full variable domain is KAGVTQTPRYLIKTRGQQVTLSCSPISGHRSVSWYQQTPGQGLQFLFEYFSETQRNKGNFPGRFSGRQFSNSRSEMNVSTLELGDSALYLCASSVQTGEVDIQYFGAGTRLSVL.

This clonotype was seen a handful of times. This chain links TRBV12-3 or TRBV12-4 with TRBJ1-6; the D is unclear. The CDR3 length is 15 residues. With 3 bases removed from V and 6 bases from J, the gap between germline ends came to 12 bases. As DNA, the CDR3 is TGTGCCAGCAGTTTGAACGGGGTTACTAATTCACCCCTCCACTTT. Translating gives CASSLNGVTNSPLHF.

This clonotype was counted a single time. Given a much more abundant clone one base away, this may be a read error. This chain links TRBV27 with TRBJ2-2; 7 bases are shared with TRBD2. In germline, CDR1 is MNHEY, CDR2 SMNVEV (reference sequence). J was trimmed by 3 bases and V by 8 bases; bases with no gene match: 0. The CDR3 covers 12 residues. CDR3 sequence: CASGGDTGELFF. The DNA of the CDR3 is TGTGCCAGCGGGGGGGACACCGGGGAGCTGTTTTTT.

This chain connects TRBV27 to TRBJ2-1, with unresolved D. V was trimmed by 6 bases and J by 7 bases, leaving 16 bases between them. Germline V gene sequence: CDR1 MNHEY, CDR2 SMNVEV (reference sequence). The CDR3 is 14 residues long. CDR3 nucleotide sequence: TGTGCCAGCAGAGATGACGTAACCCGGAATGAGCAGTTCTTC. Translation gives CASRDDVTRNEQFF.

Only a few counts were recorded for this clonotype. The V call is TRBV30, the J call TRBJ1-5; D might be TRBD1 (5 bases). This CDR3 has 16 amino acids. With 5 bases removed from V and 6 bases from J, the gap between germline ends came to 23 bases. Germline V gene sequence: CDR1 GTSNPN, CDR2 SVGIG (reference sequence). The CDR3 protein is CAWSIMGGSQGQPQHF. The DNA of the CDR3 is TGTGCCTGGTCTATAATGGGGGGAAGTCAAGGTCAGCCCCAGCATTTT.

The sample holds a few counts of this clonotype. The CDR3 region has the DNA TGCGCCAGCAGATACGGGACCTCCGACTTGGATACGCAGTATTTT. Its protein product is CASRYGTSDLDTQYF. The genes are TRBV5-1 and TRBJ2-3; D could derive from TRBD1 or TRBD2 (5 bases each). Looked up from germline, CDR1 is SGHRS and CDR2 is YFSETQ. Trimming pared 5 bases from V and 6 bases from J, leaving 19 bases between. This CDR3 is built from 15 residues.

The rearrangement joins TRBV5-1 to TRBJ2-2; D gene uncertain. Germline V CDR1 and CDR2: SGHRS, YFSETQ. CDR3 length equals 13 residues. V lost 3 bases and J 7 bases, leaving 10 bases between the germline ends. CDR3 loop: CASSSGLLGELFF. The CDR3 DNA is TGCGCCAGCAGCTCGGGCCTGCTCGGGGAGCTGTTTTTT.

Ten or more counts support this clonotype. The V gene is TRBV2, the J gene TRBJ1-2; 9 bases are a match to TRBD1. The germline CDR1 and CDR2 sequences are SNHLY and FYNNEI. V shed 6 bases, J shed 7 bases, and the junction held 3 bases outside the gene matches. This CDR3 region has 12 residues. CDR3 DNA: TGTGCCAGCAGGGACAGGGGAGGTGGCTACACCTTC. This encodes CASRDRGGGYTF.

This clonotype was seen a handful of times. The J gene is TRBJ1-1, the V gene TRBV29-1; D gene ambiguous. The CDR3 loop spans 12 amino acids. Germline CDR1 is SQVTM and CDR2 is ANQGSEA. V was cut by 1 base and J by 6 bases, with 9 bases left in between. CDR3 nucleotides: TGCAGCGTTGAAGTAATGAAACCTGAAGCTTTCTTT. This encodes CSVEVMKPEAFF.

This chain connects TRBV27 to TRBJ2-2; unclear D gene. This CDR3 is built from 11 residues. Germline assignment: CDR1 MNHEY and CDR2 SMNVEV (reference sequence). Here the CDR3 DNA reads TGTGACCCCTCTGGGAACGGGGAGCTGTTTTTT. Its protein product is CDPSGNGELFF.

This clonotype is medium-sized by share. CDR3 bases: TGCGCCAGCAGCCGCAGTCCCAACTCTTACAATGAGCAGTTCTTC. Translation: CASSRSPNSYNEQFF. This chain connects TRBV4-3 to TRBJ2-1; D gene ambiguous. Trimming cost V 4 bases and J 4 bases, with 14 bases left between them. In germline, CDR1 is LGHNA, CDR2 YSLEER. There are 15 residues in the CDR3.